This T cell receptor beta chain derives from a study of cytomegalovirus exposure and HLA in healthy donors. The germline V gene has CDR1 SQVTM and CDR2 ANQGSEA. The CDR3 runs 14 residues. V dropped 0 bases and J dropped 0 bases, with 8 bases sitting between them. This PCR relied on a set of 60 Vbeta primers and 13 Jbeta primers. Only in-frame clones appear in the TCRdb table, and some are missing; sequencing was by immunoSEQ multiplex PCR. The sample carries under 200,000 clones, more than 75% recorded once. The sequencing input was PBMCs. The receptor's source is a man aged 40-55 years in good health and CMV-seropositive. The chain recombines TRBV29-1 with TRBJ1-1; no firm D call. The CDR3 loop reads CSVEELAVNTEAFF. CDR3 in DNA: TGCAGCGTTGAAGAACTAGCCGTGAACACTGAAGCTTTCTTT. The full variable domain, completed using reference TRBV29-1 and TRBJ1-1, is SAVISQKPSRDICQRGTSLTIQCQVDSQVTMMFWYRQQPGQSLTLIATANQGSEATYESGFVIDKFPISRPNLTFSTLTVSNMSPEDSSIYLCSVEELAVNTEAFFGQGTRLTVV.